This section outlines one T cell receptor beta chain sequence together with its context. Its antigen is still unknown. The CDR3 has 14 residues. Germline CDR1 SNHLY, CDR2 FYNNEI. Deletions cut 8 bases from V and 4 bases from J, with 15 bases between. This sample stems from a study of T cells after posttransplantation cyclophosphamide. Findings and limits, study-wide: Recipient CMV seropositivity and CMV reactivation strongly tracked TRB clonality. Donor-recipient repertoire similarity was low at 1-2 months, rising over year one. Skin or GI-infiltrating T cells shared few TRB sequences with blood.

Sequencing used immunoSEQ multiplex PCR; TCRdb keeps in-frame clones, though not all of them. The sample carries 42,000 or so clones, less than 95% recorded once. Busulfan-fludarabine conditioning, marrow transplant, and cyclophosphamide on days +3 and +4 were administered. The chain joins TRBV2 to TRBJ1-3, with unresolved D. This clonotype was obtained from a male patient aged 55 to 70 who received an allogeneic stem cell transplant from a related donor and was CMV-positive. Some of the T cells might come from the graft donor. The sample here was PBMCs, taken less than 70 days after allogeneic stem cell transplant with posttransplant cyclophosphamide. DNA for the CDR3: TGTGCCAGCCGGCCGGCCTCGGGAGGAAACACCATATATTTT. This codes for CASRPASGGNTIYF.